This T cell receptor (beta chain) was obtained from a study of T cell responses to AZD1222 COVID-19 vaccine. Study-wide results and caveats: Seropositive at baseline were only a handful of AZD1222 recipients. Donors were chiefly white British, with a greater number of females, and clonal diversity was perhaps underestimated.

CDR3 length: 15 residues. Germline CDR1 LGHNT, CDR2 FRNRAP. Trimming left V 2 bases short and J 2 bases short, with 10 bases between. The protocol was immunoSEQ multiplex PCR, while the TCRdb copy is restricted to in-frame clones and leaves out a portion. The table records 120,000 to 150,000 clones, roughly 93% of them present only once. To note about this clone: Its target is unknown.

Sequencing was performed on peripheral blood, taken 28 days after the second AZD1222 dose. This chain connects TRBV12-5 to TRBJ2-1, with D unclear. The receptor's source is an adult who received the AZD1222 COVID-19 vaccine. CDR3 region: CASGLIRSAYNEQFF. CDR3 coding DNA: TGTGCTAGTGGTTTGATTCGAAGCGCCTACAATGAGCAGTTCTTC. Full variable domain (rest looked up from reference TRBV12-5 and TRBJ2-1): DARVTQTPRHKVTEMGQEVTMRCQPILGHNTVFWYRQTMMQGLELLAYFRNRAPLDDSGMPKDRFSAEMPDATLATLKIQPSEPRDSAVYFCASGLIRSAYNEQFFGPGTRLTVL.